This entry is about one TCR beta chain. CDR1 and CDR2 (germline): MGHRA, YSYEKL. Trimming cost V 4 bases and J 5 bases; bases outside gene matches: 7. CDR3 length equals 15 residues. The data were taken from a study of blood T cell repertoires in COVID-19. Methods used by the authors: Amplified reference gene primers provided the basis for estimating nucleated cell counts. TCRdb's table, derived via immunoSEQ multiplex PCR, lists solely in-frame clones and lacks some. The D gene and trimming were derived from the DNA, and the V and J assignments and clone size from that table. This repertoire shows about 270,000 clones, 84% found once; its top ten account for approximately 9%.

The sample comprised peripheral blood. The origin of this receptor is a human donor in a cohort sampled during active COVID-19. The rearrangement joins TRBV4-1 to TRBJ2-5, with 10 positions matching TRBD1. CDR3 in DNA: TGCGCCAGCAGCCCTCGACAGGGGGCGCTTGAGACCCAGTACTTC. Amino acid sequence: CASSPRQGALETQYF.